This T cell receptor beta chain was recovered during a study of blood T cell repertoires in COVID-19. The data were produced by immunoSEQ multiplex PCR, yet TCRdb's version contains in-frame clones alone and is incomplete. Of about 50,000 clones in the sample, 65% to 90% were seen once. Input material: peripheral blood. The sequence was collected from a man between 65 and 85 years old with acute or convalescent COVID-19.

Here the CDR3 DNA reads TGTGCCACCAGTGACCCCGGGACTAGCGTTAATGAGCAGTTCTTC. Its translation is CATSDPGTSVNEQFF. V gene TRBV24-1 combines with J gene TRBJ2-1; 10 bases are shared with TRBD2. The V segment lost 4 bases and the J segment 7 bases; nucleotides outside the gene matches: 6. CDR1 KGHDR and CDR2 SFDVKD come from the germline V gene. This CDR3 has 15 residues.